The T cell receptor (beta chain) under discussion was sequenced for a study of CD8+ T cells in alopecia areata. On the study more broadly: After 6 to 18 months of tofacitinib, follow-up continued 6 months off drug. Study-level findings and limits: Lesional scalp, notably in alopecia totalis/universalis, had clonality above that of normal scalp.

Looked up from germline, CDR1 is SQVTM and CDR2 is ANQGSEA. The CDR3 extends over 11 amino acids. With 4 bases removed from V and 8 bases from J, the gap between germline ends came to 11 bases. Points on this clone: As yet, its antigen is unknown.

Following extraction, RNA underwent reverse transcription to cDNA, which served as the sequencing template. Profiling relied on immunoSEQ multiplex PCR, and the TCRdb table lists in-frame clones only, not all of them. The sample contains about 270,000 clones, roughly 63% of which appear only once. Treatment given: oral pan-JAK inhibitor, 5-10 mg twice daily. The receptor comes from a human donor with alopecia areata. The sequenced sample was CD4+ T cells sorted from blood, obtained at week 52, from a patient treated with tofacitinib. The genes are TRBV29-1 and TRBJ1-2, with D possibly being TRBD1 (5 bases). CDR3 sequence (DNA): TGCAGCGTTGCCACACGGGGCGGCTACACCTTC. Its protein is CSVATRGGYTF.